These T cell receptor beta chains were read from a single sample in a study of response to subunit inactivated influenza vaccine. Each CDR3 protein is one row after TCRdb ran MiXCR on the RT-PCR reads. The repertoire holds 500,000 to 600,000 distinct CDR3 sequences, with approximately 15% as singletons. This sample comprised CD4+ T cells sorted from PBMCs, obtained around 25 months after vaccination. The receptors here all came from a man between 50 and 75 years old who received an inactivated influenza vaccine. Each CDR3 is given with its conserved first and last residue. The order of the fields is D gene, J gene, clone size, V gene, CDR3 DNA, CDR3 protein. A D gene is named only where the DNA matches it firmly. The size of a clone is reported for some rows only, either as once, few or many, or as a class for expanded clones.

TRBD1	TRBJ2-3	many	TRBV2	TGTGCCAGCAGTGCGGAAGGGGGCAAAGATACGCAGTATTTT	CASSAEGGKDTQYF
.	TRBJ2-7	many	TRBV5-6	TGTGCCAGCACCGTAGGTGGCAGGGTTAGCAACGAGCAGTACTTC	CASTVGGRVSNEQYF
.	TRBJ2-3	many	TRBV20-1	TGCGCCTGTAGGCTAGGCACAGATACGCAGTATTTT	CACRLGTDTQYF
.	TRBJ2-1	.	TRBV14	TGTGCCAGCAGCCGTGGGCCCTACAATGAGCAGTTCTTC	CASSRGPYNEQFF
TRBD2	TRBJ2-3	.	TRBV4-2	TGTGCCAGCAGCCAAGGGGAAGCGCTAGCGGCGCAGTATTTT	CASSQGEALAAQYF
TRBD2	TRBJ2-1	.	TRBV5-4	TGTGCCAGCAGCTTGAGCCCTAGCGGATACAATGAGCAGTTCTTC	CASSLSPSGYNEQFF
TRBD2	TRBJ2-1	.	TRBV10-3	TGTGCCACCATTTTGGCGGGGGAGGCCCGGGGGAATGAGCAGTTCTTC	CATILAGEARGNEQFF
.	TRBJ2-7	few	TRBV5-1	TGCGCCAGCAGCTTGATCGGCGGTTACGAGCAGTACTTC	CASSLIGGYEQYF
TRBD2	TRBJ2-1	few	TRBV4-2	TGTGCCAGCAGCCAAGGAGACATAGCGGGGGGGCATAGCAATGAGCAGTTCTTC	CASSQGDIAGGHSNEQFF
TRBD2	TRBJ2-7	.	TRBV7-2	TGTGCCAGCAGCCCAAGAGGACTAGCGGGAGCTGTTTACGAGCAGTACTTC	CASSPRGLAGAVYEQYF
.	TRBJ1-5	many	TRBV4-1	TGCGCCAGCAGCCAAGTTCTAAATCAGCCCCAGCATTTT	CASSQVLNQPQHF
.	TRBJ2-1	few	TRBV20-1	TGCAGTGCTCACCCTGACAGAACCTACAATGAGCAGTTCTTC	CSAHPDRTYNEQFF
TRBD1	TRBJ1-4	.	TRBV11-1	TGTGCCAGCAGCGCGGGGACCCGGGACAGGGCTTCAGAGAGTGAAAAACTGTTTTTT	CASSAGTRDRASESEKLFF
.	TRBJ2-3	.	TRBV2	TGTGCCAGCAGTTCCCTCCAGGGCGCAGATACGCAGTATTTT	CASSSLQGADTQYF
.	TRBJ2-1	once	TRBV21-1	TGTGCCAGCAGCAAAGTGGCCAATGAGCAGTTCTTC	CASSKVANEQFF
TRBD2	TRBJ2-3	.	TRBV20-1	TGCAGTGCTACCACTAGCGGGGGGCTCCGCACAGATACGCAGTATTTT	CSATTSGGLRTDTQYF
.	TRBJ2-7	.	TRBV6-1	TGTGCCAGCAGACCAGGCCAGGACTCCTACGAGCAGTACTTC	CASRPGQDSYEQYF
.	TRBJ2-1	.	TRBV6-2/TRBV6-3	TGTGCCAGCAGTTATGGTCGACCTAAACGTTCCTACAATGAGCAGTTCTTC	CASSYGRPKRSYNEQFF
.	TRBJ1-4	.	TRBV4-3	TGCGCCAGCAGCCAAAATGGGGCGGGTGAAAAACTGTTTTTT	CASSQNGAGEKLFF
TRBD1	TRBJ2-1	few	TRBV7-6	TGTGCCAGCAGCTTAGACCCGACAGGGGGCTTCTTCTTC	CASSLDPTGGFFF
.	TRBJ2-3	few	TRBV6-5	TGTGCCAGCAGTTACTCGAAAGTCGGCACAGATACGCAGTATTTT	CASSYSKVGTDTQYF
.	TRBJ1-6	.	TRBV6-2/TRBV6-3	TGTGCCAGCAGTAGCATCGTGGCAGCGGGTAATTCACCCCTCCACTTT	CASSSIVAAGNSPLHF
TRBD1	TRBJ2-2	.	TRBV4-2	TGTGCCAGCAGCCAGGGGATTGCAGGGGGGAACACCGGGGAGCTGTTTTTT	CASSQGIAGGNTGELFF
.	TRBJ1-6	few	TRBV7-2	TGTGCCAGCAGCACCTACAGGAGGGAGAGTTCACCCCTCCACTTT	CASSTYRRESSPLHF
.	TRBJ2-3	many	TRBV3-1	TGTGCCAGCAGCTCACTCAAGGTTTCGGGTACGCAGTATTTT	CASSSLKVSGTQYF
TRBD2	TRBJ2-5	.	TRBV12-3/TRBV12-4	TGTGCCAGCAGTTTCCTGGGGGGACTAGAAAAGACCCAGTACTTC	CASSFLGGLEKTQYF
.	TRBJ1-5	many	TRBV28	TGTGCCAGCGGCCTGGACGGGTACAATCAGCCCCAGCATTTT	CASGLDGYNQPQHF
.	TRBJ1-4	few	TRBV24-1	TGTGCCACCAGTGATTTTCGGACCGGAAAACTGTTTTTT	CATSDFRTGKLFF
.	TRBJ2-4	.	TRBV4-3	TGCGCCAGCAGCCAAGATCATGGGACTCTTACAGGGAACATTCAGTACTTC	CASSQDHGTLTGNIQYF
.	TRBJ2-2	few	TRBV5-1	TGCGCCAGCAGCATGGGACGGAACACCGGGGAGCTGTTTTTT	CASSMGRNTGELFF
TRBD1	TRBJ1-1	few	TRBV7-9	TGTGCCAGCAGCTTAGGACAGGGAGCTGAAGCTTTCTTT	CASSLGQGAEAFF
.	TRBJ2-7	.	TRBV27	TGTGCCAGTAGTGGAGGCTACTACGAGCAGTACTTC	CASSGGYYEQYF
.	TRBJ1-2	many	TRBV5-1	TGCGCCAGCAGCCCAGGCCCAAACTATGGCTACACCTTC	CASSPGPNYGYTF
.	TRBJ2-3	.	TRBV28	TGTGCCAGCACCCGGCTCGGATCTAGCACAGATACGCAGTATTTT	CASTRLGSSTDTQYF
.	TRBJ1-2	.	TRBV4-1	TGCGCCAGCAGCCAAGATAGCAGGGTTAACTATGGCTACACCTTC	CASSQDSRVNYGYTF
.	TRBJ1-2	.	TRBV24-1	TGTGCCACCAGTGATTCCTCAGGGCAGGGACATCTCTATGGCTACACCTTC	CATSDSSGQGHLYGYTF
TRBD2	TRBJ2-7	few	TRBV19	TGTGCCAGTAGTATAGATCCGGGAGGCGAGCAGTACTTC	CASSIDPGGEQYF
.	TRBJ2-7	.	TRBV7-2	TGTGCCAGCAGCCCGGGGGCGCTGGTTTTCTACGAGCAGTACTTC	CASSPGALVFYEQYF
.	TRBJ2-1	.	TRBV27	TGTGCCAGCAGTCCCGAGTTGCGCCGGCGAATCACGTTCTTC	CASSPELRRRITFF
TRBD2	TRBJ2-3	.	TRBV2	TGTGCCATCAGTTTTTTTTCTAGCGGGAGACGGGATCGCACAGATACGCAGTATTTT	CAISFFSSGRRDRTDTQYF
TRBD1	TRBJ1-5	.	TRBV2	TGTGCCAGCAGTGTGTCCACAGGGGGACCAAATCAGCCCCAGCATTTT	CASSVSTGGPNQPQHF
.	TRBJ2-4	many	TRBV7-2	TGTGCCAGCAGCTTAGACAGGCAAATTCAGTACTTC	CASSLDRQIQYF
.	TRBJ2-2	.	TRBV12-3/TRBV12-4	TGTGCCAGCAGGACGAGCGGCGGCCGAGGCACCGGGGAGCTGTTTTTT	CASRTSGGRGTGELFF
TRBD1	TRBJ2-7	few	TRBV20-1	TGCAGTGCTAGAGAACGACAGGGGGCTGGCGAGCAGTACTTC	CSARERQGAGEQYF
.	TRBJ1-1	.	TRBV11-2	TGTGCCAGCAGCCTCGGACTGGGGAGGACTGAAGCTTTCTTT	CASSLGLGRTEAFF
.	TRBJ1-6	many	TRBV4-3	TGCGCCAGCAGCCAAGAAGGCTATTCGAGCTCCTATAATTCACCCCTCCACTTT	CASSQEGYSSSYNSPLHF
TRBD1	TRBJ2-7	.	TRBV6-5	TGTGCCAGCAGGGCAGGGGGTGGGCAGTACTTC	CASRAGGGQYF
TRBD2	TRBJ2-7	few	TRBV4-2	TGTGCCAGCAGCCAGTCTAGCGGGGTGAACTACGAGCAGTACTTC	CASSQSSGVNYEQYF
.	TRBJ1-5	many	TRBV20-1	TGCAGTGCTTCTCGACGAAAACAGGGACCTAGCAATCAGCCCCAGCATTTT	CSASRRKQGPSNQPQHF
TRBD1	TRBJ1-1	many	TRBV10-3	TGTGCCATCAACGCACAGGGGGGGAACACTGAAGCTTTCTTT	CAINAQGGNTEAFF
.	TRBJ2-5	many	TRBV29-1	TGCAGCGCCAAGCAAGAGACCCAGTACTTC	CSAKQETQYF